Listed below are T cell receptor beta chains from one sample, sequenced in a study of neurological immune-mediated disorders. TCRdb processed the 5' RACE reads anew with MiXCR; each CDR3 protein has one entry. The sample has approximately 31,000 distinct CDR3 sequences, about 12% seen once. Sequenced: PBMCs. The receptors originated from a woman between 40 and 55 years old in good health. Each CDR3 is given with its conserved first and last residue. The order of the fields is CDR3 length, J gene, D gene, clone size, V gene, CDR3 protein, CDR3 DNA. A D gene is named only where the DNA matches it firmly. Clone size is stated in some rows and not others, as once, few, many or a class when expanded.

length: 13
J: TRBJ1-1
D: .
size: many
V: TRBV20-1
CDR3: CSARAQANTEAFF
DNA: TGCAGTGCTAGAGCGCAGGCGAACACTGAAGCTTTCTTT

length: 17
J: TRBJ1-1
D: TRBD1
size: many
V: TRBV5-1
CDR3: CASSLFPRGQVDTEAFF
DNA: TGCGCCAGCAGCTTGTTTCCCAGGGGGCAGGTGGACACTGAAGCTTTCTTT

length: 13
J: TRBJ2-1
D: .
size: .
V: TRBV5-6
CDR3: CASRRGQYNEQFF
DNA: TGTGCCAGCAGACGAGGACAGTACAATGAGCAGTTCTTC

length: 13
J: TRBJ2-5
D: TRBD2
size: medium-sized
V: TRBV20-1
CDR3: CSVIAGGGETQYF
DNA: TGCAGTGTAATAGCGGGAGGAGGAGAGACCCAGTACTTC

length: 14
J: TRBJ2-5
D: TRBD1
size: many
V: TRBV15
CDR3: CATSRAGGRQTQYF
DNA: TGTGCCACCAGCAGAGCAGGGGGACGGCAGACCCAGTACTTC

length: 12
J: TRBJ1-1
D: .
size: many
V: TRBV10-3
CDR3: CAISPDDAEAFF
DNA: TGTGCCATCAGCCCGGATGACGCTGAAGCTTTCTTT

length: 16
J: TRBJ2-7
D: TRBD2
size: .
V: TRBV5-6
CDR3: CASSPRLEAGVSEQYF
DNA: TGTGCCAGCAGCCCCCGGCTTGAGGCGGGAGTTAGCGAGCAGTACTTC

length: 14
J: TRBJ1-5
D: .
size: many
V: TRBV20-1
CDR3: CSALQGSSNQPQHF
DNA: TGCAGTGCTCTACAGGGTAGCAGCAATCAGCCCCAGCATTTT

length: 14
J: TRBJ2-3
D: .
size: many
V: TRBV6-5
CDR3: CASSGRASTDTQYF
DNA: TGTGCCAGCTCGGGAAGGGCAAGCACAGATACGCAGTATTTT

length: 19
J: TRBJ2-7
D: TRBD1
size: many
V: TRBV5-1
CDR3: CASSGAAAGTGRFGYEQYF
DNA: TGCGCCAGCAGCGGAGCCGCCGCCGGGACAGGCAGGTTTGGCTACGAGCAGTACTTC

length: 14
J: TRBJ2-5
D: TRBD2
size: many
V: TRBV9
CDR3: CASSSTPGLKTQYF
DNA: TGTGCCAGCAGTTCCACGCCGGGACTAAAGACCCAGTACTTC

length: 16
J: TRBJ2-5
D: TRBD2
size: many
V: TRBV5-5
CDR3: CASSTGLAGGQETQYF
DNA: TGTGCCAGCAGCACCGGACTAGCGGGGGGCCAAGAGACCCAGTACTTC

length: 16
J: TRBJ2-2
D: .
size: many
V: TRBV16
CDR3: CASSQVRVRDTGELFF
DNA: TGTGCCAGCAGCCAAGTGAGGGTGCGGGACACCGGGGAGCTGTTTTTT